This entry features one T cell receptor (beta chain) sequence. Its specificity is unknown. The CDR3 extends over 17 amino acids. Germline V gene sequence: CDR1 MGHDK, CDR2 SYGVNS. Trimming cost V 5 bases and J 2 bases; bases outside gene matches: 9. Sample-barcoded 5' priming and a J-beta primer mix drove a second PCR of about 6 to 12 cycles. Each CDR3 protein gets one entry after TCRdb re-called the 5' RACE reads with MiXCR. The data show hundreds of thousands of distinct CDR3 sequences, with under 70% seen just once and approximately 40% held by the top ten. These data come from a study of blood T cells in healthy people across ages. Background on the study: Roughly one uniquely barcoded beta molecule per two T cells was captured.

Findings of the study overall: Comparison with aged donors showed that long-lived donors had more naive CD4+ cells and higher diversity.

Isolated per sample were at least 7 million PBMCs. Sequenced: blood. The sequence derives from a man aged 55 to 70 in good health. The chain has TRBV25-1 and TRBJ2-7; 13 nucleotides agree with TRBD2. This CDR3 is CASSPGKGLAGTYEQYF. In nucleotides, the CDR3 is TGTGCCAGCAGTCCCGGCAAGGGACTAGCGGGGACCTACGAGCAGTACTTC.